This T cell receptor (beta chain) was obtained from a study of blood T cell repertoires in COVID-19. Study overall: Acute and convalescent COVID-19 samples came from the United States, Italy and Spain. PBMCs, B-cell-depleted T cells, or T cells provided the cDNA or gDNA that made up the material.

Original processing methods: Reference gene primers were amplified, and this amplification served to estimate nucleated cell counts. Sequenced by immunoSEQ multiplex PCR; TCRdb stores in-frame clones only, minus some. V, J and clone size reflect that table, while D and trimming were determined from the DNA. The data contain over 200,000 clones, 88% of them singletons. The CDR3 has 15 residues. Trimming took 3 bases from V and 8 from J, leaving 17 bases between them. Germline lookup yields CDR1 MNHEY and CDR2 SMNVEV (reference sequence). Sequenced sample: peripheral blood. The V call is TRBV27, the J call TRBJ1-5, with a weak D call TRBD1 (5 bases). The clonotype originates from a woman aged 35 to 49 who had recovered from COVID-19. This CDR3 reads CASSFKGRAMEPQHF. The DNA for the CDR3 is TGTGCCAGCAGTTTTAAGGGCAGGGCAATGGAGCCCCAGCATTTT.